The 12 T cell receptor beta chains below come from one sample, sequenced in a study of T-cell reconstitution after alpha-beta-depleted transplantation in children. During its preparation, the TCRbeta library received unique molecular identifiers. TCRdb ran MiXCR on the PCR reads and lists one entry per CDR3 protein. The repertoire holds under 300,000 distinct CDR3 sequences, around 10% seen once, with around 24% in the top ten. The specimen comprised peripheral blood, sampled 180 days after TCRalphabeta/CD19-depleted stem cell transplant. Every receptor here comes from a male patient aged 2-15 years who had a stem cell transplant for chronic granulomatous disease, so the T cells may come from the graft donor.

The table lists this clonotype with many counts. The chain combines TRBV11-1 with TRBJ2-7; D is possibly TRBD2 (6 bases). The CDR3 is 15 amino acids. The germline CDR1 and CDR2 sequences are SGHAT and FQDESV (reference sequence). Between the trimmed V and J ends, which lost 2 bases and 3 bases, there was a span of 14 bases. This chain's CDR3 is CASSLPTGGSYEQYF. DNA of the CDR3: TGTGCCAGCAGCTTACCTACCGGGGGTAGCTACGAGCAGTACTTC.

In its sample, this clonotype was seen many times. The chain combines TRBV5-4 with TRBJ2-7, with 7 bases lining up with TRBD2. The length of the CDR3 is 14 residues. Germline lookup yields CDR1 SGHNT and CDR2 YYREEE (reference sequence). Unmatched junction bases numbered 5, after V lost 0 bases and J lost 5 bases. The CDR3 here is CASSLGTSVHEQYF. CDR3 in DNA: TGTGCCAGCAGCTTGGGGACTAGTGTTCACGAGCAGTACTTC.

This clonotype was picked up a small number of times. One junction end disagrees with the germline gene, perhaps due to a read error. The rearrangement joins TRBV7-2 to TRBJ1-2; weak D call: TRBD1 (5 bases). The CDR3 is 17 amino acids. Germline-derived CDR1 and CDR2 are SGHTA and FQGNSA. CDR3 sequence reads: CASSYSSSLFGGVEFLF. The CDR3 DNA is TGTGCCAGCAGCTACTCCTCCAGTCTATTTGGAGGGGTGGAGTTTCTTTTC.

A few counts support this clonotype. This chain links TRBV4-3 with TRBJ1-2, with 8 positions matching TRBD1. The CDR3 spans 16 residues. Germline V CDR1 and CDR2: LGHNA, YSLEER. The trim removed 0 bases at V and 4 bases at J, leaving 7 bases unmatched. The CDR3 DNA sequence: TGCGCCAGCAGCCAAGATTTCTCAGGGGGCGGCTATGGCTACACCTTC. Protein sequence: CASSQDFSGGGYGYTF.

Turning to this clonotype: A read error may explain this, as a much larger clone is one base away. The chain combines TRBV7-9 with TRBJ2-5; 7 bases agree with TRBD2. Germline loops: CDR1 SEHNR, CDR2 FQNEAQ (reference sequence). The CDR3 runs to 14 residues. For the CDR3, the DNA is TGTGCCAGCAGCGCCACTAGCGTACAAGAGACCCCGTACTTC. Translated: CASSATSVQETPYF.

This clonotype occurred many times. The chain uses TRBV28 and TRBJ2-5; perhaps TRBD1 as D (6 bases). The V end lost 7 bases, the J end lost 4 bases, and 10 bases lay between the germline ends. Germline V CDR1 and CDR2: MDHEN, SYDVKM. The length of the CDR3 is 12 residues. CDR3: CASTTGPETQYF. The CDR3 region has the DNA TGTGCCAGCACTACAGGGCCAGAGACCCAGTACTTC.

The CDR3 DNA reads as TGTGCCAGCAGCTTAGCCACAGGGGATCGGGGAGAGACCCAGTACTTC. Residues: CASSLATGDRGETQYF. V is TRBV11-1 and J is TRBJ2-5, with 7 bases that match TRBD1. The CDR3 covers 16 residues. Germline V gene data show CDR1 as SGHAT and CDR2 as FQDESV (reference sequence). Trimming removed 0 bases from V and 4 bases from J; junction bases left unmatched: 8.

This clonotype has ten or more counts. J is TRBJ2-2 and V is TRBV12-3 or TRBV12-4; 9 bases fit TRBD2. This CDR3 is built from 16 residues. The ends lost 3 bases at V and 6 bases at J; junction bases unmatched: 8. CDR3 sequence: CASSFFSGLAAGELFF. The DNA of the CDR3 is TGTGCCAGCAGTTTCTTTTCGGGACTAGCCGCCGGGGAGCTGTTTTTT.

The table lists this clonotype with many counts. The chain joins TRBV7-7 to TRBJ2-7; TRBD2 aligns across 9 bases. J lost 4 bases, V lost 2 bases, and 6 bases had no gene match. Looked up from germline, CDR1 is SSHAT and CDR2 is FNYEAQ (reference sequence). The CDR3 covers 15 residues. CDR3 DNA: TGTGCCAGCAGCTTATGTGAGCGGGAGGAATACGAGCAGTACTTC. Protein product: CASSLCEREEYEQYF.

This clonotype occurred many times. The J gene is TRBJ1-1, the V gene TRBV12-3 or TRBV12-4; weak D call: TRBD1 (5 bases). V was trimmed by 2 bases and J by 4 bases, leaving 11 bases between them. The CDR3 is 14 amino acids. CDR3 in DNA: TGTGCCAGCAGTTTAATGGGGGGAAGCACTGAAGCTTTCTTT. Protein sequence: CASSLMGGSTEAFF.

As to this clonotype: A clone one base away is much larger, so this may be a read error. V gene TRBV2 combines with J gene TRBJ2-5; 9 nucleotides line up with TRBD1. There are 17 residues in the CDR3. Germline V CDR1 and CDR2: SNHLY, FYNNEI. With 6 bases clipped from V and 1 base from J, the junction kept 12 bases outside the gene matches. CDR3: CASRSNTGGFSQETQYF. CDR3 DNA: TGTGCCAGCAGGAGCAACACAGGGGGCTTTAGCCAAGAGACCCAGTACTTC.

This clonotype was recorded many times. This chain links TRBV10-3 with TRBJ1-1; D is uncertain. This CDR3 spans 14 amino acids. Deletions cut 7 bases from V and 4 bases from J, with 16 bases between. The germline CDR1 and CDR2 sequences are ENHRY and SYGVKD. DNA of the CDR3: TGTGCCATCACCGTTCGCGGGTGGAGCACTGAAGCTTTCTTT. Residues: CAITVRGWSTEAFF.